A selection of T cell receptor beta chains follows, all from one sample in a study of response to subunit inactivated influenza vaccine. TCRdb independently ran MiXCR on the RT-PCR reads; one entry per CDR3 protein. The sample carries around 580,000 distinct CDR3 sequences, over 9.5% recorded once. The source was PBMCs from blood, collected on the day of vaccination. The receptors originated from a man aged 50 or older who received an inactivated influenza vaccine. Each CDR3 is given with its conserved first and last residue. D genes are given only for firm matches. Expanded clones get a size class; other rows say once, few or many, or leave the size out.

TRBJ2-7 | TRBD1 | TRBV4-1 | - | CASSQTTGGYEQYF | TGCGCCAGCAGCCAAACTACAGGGGGCTACGAGCAGTACTTC
TRBJ2-5 | - | TRBV12-3/TRBV12-4 | many | CASSLLSRGLQETQYF | TGTGCCAGCAGTCTGTTATCCAGGGGCCTGCAAGAGACCCAGTACTTC
TRBJ2-7 | - | TRBV7-2 | - | CASRGDRHSYEQYF | TGTGCCAGCAGAGGGGACCGGCACTCCTACGAGCAGTACTTC
TRBJ2-7 | TRBD2 | TRBV6-1 | few | CASSDMGLVYEQYF | TGTGCCAGCAGTGATATGGGACTAGTCTACGAGCAGTACTTC
TRBJ1-1 | - | TRBV4-2 | - | CASSQRTEAFF | TGTGCCAGCAGCCAGCGGACTGAAGCTTTCTTT
TRBJ2-1 | - | TRBV20-1 | - | CSASRGRAWEQFF | TGCAGTGCTAGTCGTGGCAGGGCATGGGAGCAGTTCTTC
TRBJ1-2 | TRBD1 | TRBV7-2 | - | CASSFSFSDRGGYTF | TGTGCCAGCAGCTTTTCCTTTTCCGACAGGGGTGGCTACACCTTC
TRBJ2-5 | TRBD2 | TRBV20-1 | - | CSARVGGVETQYF | TGCAGTGCTAGAGTCGGGGGGGTGGAGACCCAGTACTTC
TRBJ2-5 | - | TRBV7-2 | - | CASSRISAWETQYF | TGTGCCAGCAGCCGAATCTCCGCGTGGGAGACCCAGTACTTC
TRBJ2-2 | - | TRBV4-2 | few | CASSGGLMNTGELFF | TGTGCCAGCAGCGGGGGGCTTATGAACACCGGGGAGCTGTTTTTT
TRBJ2-5 | - | TRBV18 | - | CASSPSLNRAVGETQYF | TGTGCCAGCTCACCATCATTAAACAGGGCGGTTGGAGAGACCCAGTACTTC
TRBJ2-7 | - | TRBV12-3/TRBV12-4 | few | CASSLGRDVYEQYF | TGTGCCAGCAGTTTAGGCAGGGACGTCTACGAGCAGTACTTC
TRBJ2-1 | - | TRBV7-9 | - | CASSASQPLWDEQFF | TGTGCCAGCTCCGCATCCCAGCCCCTTTGGGATGAGCAGTTCTTC
TRBJ2-2 | - | TRBV28 | - | CASTLNGRPGELFF | TGTGCCAGCACTCTCAACGGTCGACCCGGGGAGCTGTTTTTT
TRBJ2-2 | TRBD1 | TRBV7-3 | few | CASSPAGTANTGELFF | TGTGCCAGCAGCCCGGCCGGGACAGCGAACACCGGGGAGCTGTTTTTT
TRBJ2-1 | TRBD2 | TRBV7-2 | - | CASSLGTSGRILNEQFF | TGTGCCAGCAGCTTAGGGACTAGCGGGAGGATTCTCAATGAGCAGTTCTTC
TRBJ2-3 | - | TRBV12-3/TRBV12-4 | - | CASTWGSGTDTQYF | TGTGCCAGCACCTGGGGCAGTGGGACAGATACGCAGTATTTT
TRBJ2-7 | - | TRBV11-2 | - | CASSLGRQSYEQYF | TGTGCCAGCAGCTTAGGTAGACAGTCCTACGAGCAGTACTTC
TRBJ2-5 | - | TRBV29-1 | few | CSVYSRDTEQETQYF | TGCAGCGTTTACAGCCGGGACACCGAACAAGAGACCCAGTACTTC
TRBJ2-7 | - | TRBV6-2/TRBV6-3 | few | CASSPASAYEQYF | TGTGCCAGCAGTCCCGCTAGCGCCTACGAGCAGTACTTC
TRBJ2-1 | TRBD1 | TRBV15 | many | CATSRGNRGNEQFF | TGTGCCACCAGCAGAGGAAACAGGGGAAATGAGCAGTTCTTC
TRBJ2-1 | - | TRBV4-3 | many | CASSQTQRNFLAAYNEQFF | TGCGCCAGCAGCCAAACTCAGCGGAATTTTCTAGCTGCCTACAATGAGCAGTTCTTC
TRBJ2-7 | TRBD2 | TRBV11-2 | - | CASSSVVGGLAGSYEQYF | TGTGCCAGCAGCTCAGTGGTGGGGGGGTTAGCGGGGTCCTACGAGCAGTACTTC
TRBJ1-1 | - | TRBV20-1 | few | CSVLGPYYTNTEAFF | TGCAGTGTTCTCGGGCCCTACTATACAAACACTGAAGCTTTCTTT
TRBJ1-1 | - | TRBV4-1 | many | CASSHSGTEAFF | TGCGCCAGCAGCCATAGCGGGACTGAAGCTTTCTTT
TRBJ1-2 | - | TRBV9 | - | CASSVPAGSYTF | TGTGCCAGCAGCGTCCCTGCGGGGAGCTACACCTTC
TRBJ2-5 | TRBD2 | TRBV7-7 | few | CASSPVIAGGETQYF | TGTGCCAGCAGCCCTGTCATAGCGGGCGGAGAGACCCAGTACTTC
TRBJ2-4 | - | TRBV5-1 | many | CASSLEGSRNIQYF | TGCGCCAGCAGCTTGGAAGGAAGTAGGAACATTCAGTACTTC
TRBJ2-7 | - | TRBV7-9 | - | CASSGRPNEQYF | TGTGCCAGCAGCGGCCGACCTAACGAGCAGTACTTC
TRBJ2-2 | TRBD1 | TRBV9 | few | CASSVGQGANTGELFF | TGTGCCAGCAGCGTAGGACAGGGGGCGAACACCGGGGAGCTGTTTTTT
TRBJ2-5 | - | TRBV6-2/TRBV6-3 | - | CASSYGGVAPRETQYF | TGTGCCAGCAGTTACGGAGGGGTGGCGCCCCGGGAGACCCAGTACTTC
TRBJ2-3 | - | TRBV2 | few | CASSTGIPSTDTQYF | TGTGCCAGCAGTACCGGGATTCCAAGCACAGATACGCAGTATTTT
TRBJ2-5 | TRBD2 | TRBV20-1 | few | CSASAGDEETQYF | TGCAGTGCTTCAGCGGGGGACGAAGAGACCCAGTACTTC
TRBJ2-7 | TRBD1 | TRBV24-1 | - | CATGQGSSYEQYF | TGTGCCACGGGACAGGGAAGCTCCTACGAGCAGTACTTC
TRBJ2-7 | - | TRBV12-3/TRBV12-4 | - | CASSPEMDKTYEQYF | TGTGCCAGCAGTCCGGAGATGGACAAGACCTACGAGCAGTACTTC
TRBJ2-5 | TRBD2 | TRBV14 | few | CASSQVRGLAAREETQYF | TGTGCCAGCAGCCAAGTCCGAGGACTAGCGGCGAGAGAAGAGACCCAGTACTTC
TRBJ2-1 | - | TRBV6-2/TRBV6-3 | few | CASTPRGPSYNEQFF | TGTGCCAGCACCCCTCGGGGACCCTCCTACAATGAGCAGTTCTTC
TRBJ2-2 | TRBD2 | TRBV5-1 | many | CASRASGIGAGELFF | TGCGCCAGCAGGGCCAGCGGGATAGGGGCCGGGGAGCTGTTTTTT
TRBJ1-2 | - | TRBV20-1 | - | CSARGILGPNYGYTF | TGCAGTGCTAGGGGGATCTTAGGACCTAACTATGGCTACACCTTC
TRBJ2-6 | - | TRBV12-3/TRBV12-4 | - | CAGSDTGRGLFSGANVLTF | TGTGCCGGTTCCGATACTGGCAGGGGTTTATTCTCTGGGGCCAACGTCCTGACTTTC
TRBJ2-2 | TRBD1 | TRBV25-1 | few | CASSDDLGQGADTGELFF | TGTGCCAGCAGTGACGACCTGGGACAGGGGGCGGACACCGGGGAGCTGTTTTTT